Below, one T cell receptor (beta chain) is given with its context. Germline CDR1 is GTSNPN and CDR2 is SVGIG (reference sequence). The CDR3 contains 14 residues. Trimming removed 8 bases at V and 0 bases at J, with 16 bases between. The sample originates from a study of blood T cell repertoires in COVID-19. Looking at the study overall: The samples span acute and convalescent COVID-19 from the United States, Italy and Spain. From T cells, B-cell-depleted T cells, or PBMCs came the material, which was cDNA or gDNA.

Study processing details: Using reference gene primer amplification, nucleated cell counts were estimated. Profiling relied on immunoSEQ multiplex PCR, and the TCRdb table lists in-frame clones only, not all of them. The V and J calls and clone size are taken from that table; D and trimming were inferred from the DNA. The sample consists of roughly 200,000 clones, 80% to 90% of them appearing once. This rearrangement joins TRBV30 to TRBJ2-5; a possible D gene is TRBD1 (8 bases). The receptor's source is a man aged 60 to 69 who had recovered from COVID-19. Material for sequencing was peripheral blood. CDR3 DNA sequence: TGTGCCGGAAACAGGGGGGGGCACCAAGAGACCCAGTACTTC. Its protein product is CAGNRGGHQETQYF.